This TCR beta chain came from a study of T cell responses to AZD1222 COVID-19 vaccine. Repertoires were generated with immunoSEQ multiplex PCR, while TCRdb's copy carries only in-frame clones and drops some. The sample has 70,000 to 85,000 clones, about four fifths seen once. With V trimmed by 1 base and J by 4 bases, 2 bases remained unmatched. From germline, CDR1 is SGHNT and CDR2 YENEEA. The CDR3 covers 15 residues. This receptor was identified in an adult who received the AZD1222 COVID-19 vaccine. The input for sequencing was peripheral blood, taken 28 days after the second AZD1222 dose. The rearrangement links TRBV11-3 to TRBJ2-1, with 9 bases lining up with TRBD2. In DNA, the CDR3 is TGTGCCAGCAGCTTAGCTAGCGGGATGTACAATGAGCAGTTCTTC. The encoded protein is CASSLASGMYNEQFF.